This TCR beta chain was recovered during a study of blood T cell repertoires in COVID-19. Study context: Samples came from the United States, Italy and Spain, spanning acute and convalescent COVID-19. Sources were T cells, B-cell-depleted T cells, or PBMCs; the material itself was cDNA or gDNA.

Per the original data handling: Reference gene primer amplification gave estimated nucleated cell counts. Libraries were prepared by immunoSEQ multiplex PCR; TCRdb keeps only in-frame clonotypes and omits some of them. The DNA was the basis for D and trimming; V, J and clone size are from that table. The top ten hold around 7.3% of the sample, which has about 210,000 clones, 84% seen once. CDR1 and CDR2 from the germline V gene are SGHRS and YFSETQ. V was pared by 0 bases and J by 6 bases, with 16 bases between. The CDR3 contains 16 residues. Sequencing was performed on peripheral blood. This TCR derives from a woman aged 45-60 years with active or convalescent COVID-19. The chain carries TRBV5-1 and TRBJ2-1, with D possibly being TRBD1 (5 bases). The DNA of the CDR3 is TGCGCCAGCAGCTTGGAAGGGGCAGAATACATCAATGAGCAGTTCTTC. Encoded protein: CASSLEGAEYINEQFF.